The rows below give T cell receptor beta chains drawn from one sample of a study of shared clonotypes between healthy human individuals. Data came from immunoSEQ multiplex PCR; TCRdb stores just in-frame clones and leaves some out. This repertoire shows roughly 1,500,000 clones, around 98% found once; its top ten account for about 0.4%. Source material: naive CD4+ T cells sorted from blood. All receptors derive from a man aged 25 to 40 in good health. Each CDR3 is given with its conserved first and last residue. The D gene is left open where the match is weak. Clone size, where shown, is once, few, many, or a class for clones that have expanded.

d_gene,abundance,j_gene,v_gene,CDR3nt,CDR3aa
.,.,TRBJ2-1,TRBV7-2,TGTGCCAGCAGCTACCGGACACGCTACAATGAGCAGTTCTTC,CASSYRTRYNEQFF
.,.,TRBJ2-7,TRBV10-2,TGCGCCAGCGCGGACATGGGGCTTTCCGAGCAGTACTTC,CASADMGLSEQYF
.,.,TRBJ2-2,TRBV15,TGTGCCACCAGCAAAGCTATTAGAGGCACCGGGGAGCTGTTTTTT,CATSKAIRGTGELFF
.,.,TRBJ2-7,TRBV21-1,TGTGCCAGCAGCCAACTACCCCGGGGACAGAGTCCCTACGAGCAGTACTTC,CASSQLPRGQSPYEQYF
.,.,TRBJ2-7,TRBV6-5,TGTGCCAGCAGTTACGGCGGACTGGGGACCTACGAGCAGTACTTC,CASSYGGLGTYEQYF
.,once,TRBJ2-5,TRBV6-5,TGTGCCAGCAAGGGTAGCCAAGAGACCCAGTACTTC,CASKGSQETQYF
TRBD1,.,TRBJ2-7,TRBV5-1,TGCGCCAGCAGCCGCACAGGGGAATCCTCCTACGAGCAGTACTTC,CASSRTGESSYEQYF
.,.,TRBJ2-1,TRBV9,TGTGCCAGCAGCGCAGCCAGTTACAATGAGCAGTTCTTC,CASSAASYNEQFF
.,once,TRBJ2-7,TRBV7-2,TGTGCCAGCAGTTCCCCCGGACTAAACTACGAGCAGTACTTC,CASSSPGLNYEQYF
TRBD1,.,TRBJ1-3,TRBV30,TGTGCCTGGAGTGTAAGACAGGGGGGCTCTGGAAACACCATATATTTT,CAWSVRQGGSGNTIYF
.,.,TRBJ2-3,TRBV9,TGTGCCAGCAGCGTAGCAAGGCACGACACAGATACGCAGTATTTT,CASSVARHDTDTQYF
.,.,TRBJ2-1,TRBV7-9,TGTGCCAGCAGCCCCAGGGGGGGTGGAGGCTACAATGAGCAGTTCTTC,CASSPRGGGGYNEQFF
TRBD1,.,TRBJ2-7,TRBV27,TGTGCCAGCCGTTCCCGGACAGGGGGTTTCTACGAGCAGTACTTC,CASRSRTGGFYEQYF
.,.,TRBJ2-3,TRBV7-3,TGTGCCAGCAGCTTAAAGGGTAGCAGTTACACAGATACGCAGTATTTT,CASSLKGSSYTDTQYF
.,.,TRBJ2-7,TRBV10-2,TGCGCCAGCAGTGCGGTAGATTACGAGCAGTACTTC,CASSAVDYEQYF
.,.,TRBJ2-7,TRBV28,TGTGCCAGCAGTTTCCGGGGCTTCTACGAGCAGTACTTC,CASSFRGFYEQYF
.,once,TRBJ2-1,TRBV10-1,TGCGCCAGCAGTGAACCGGGATATGAGCAGTTCTTC,CASSEPGYEQFF
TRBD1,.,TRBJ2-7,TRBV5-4,TGTGCCAGCAGCCGGACAGGGGGCATTCCCTACGAGCAGTACTTC,CASSRTGGIPYEQYF
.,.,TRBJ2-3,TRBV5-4,TGTGCCAGCAGCTTAGAGGGGCCGCCTAGTACAGATACGCAGTATTTT,CASSLEGPPSTDTQYF
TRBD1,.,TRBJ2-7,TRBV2,TGTGCCAGCAGGGACAGGAATTACGAGCAGTACTTC,CASRDRNYEQYF
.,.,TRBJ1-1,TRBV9,TGTGCCAGCAGCGTGGGGATCGACACTGAAGCTTTCTTT,CASSVGIDTEAFF
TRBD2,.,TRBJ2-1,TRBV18,TGTGCCAGCTCACCCACCCGAACAAGCGGGAGGGCCCCTTCCTACAATGAGCAGTTCTTC,CASSPTRTSGRAPSYNEQFF
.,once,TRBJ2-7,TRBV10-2,TGCGCCAGCAGGGTAGTGAGCTTGGAGGACGAGCAGTACTTC,CASRVVSLEDEQYF
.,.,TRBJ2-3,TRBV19,TGTGCCAGTAGTATCCACTCCTCATGGGATACGCAGTATTTT,CASSIHSSWDTQYF
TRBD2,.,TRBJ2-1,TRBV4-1,TGCGCCAGCAGCCAGGTTAGCGGGAGCTCCTACAATGAGCAGTTCTTC,CASSQVSGSSYNEQFF
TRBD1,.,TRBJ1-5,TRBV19,TGTGCCAGTAGTATCCCGACAGGGGTCCGCAATCAGCCCCAGCATTTT,CASSIPTGVRNQPQHF
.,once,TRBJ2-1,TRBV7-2,TGTGCCAGCATCCTCGGAAAAATAACCTCCTACAATGAGCAGTTCTTC,CASILGKITSYNEQFF
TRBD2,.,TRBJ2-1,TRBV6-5,TGTGCCAGCAGCACCGGACTAGCTTCCTACAATGAGCAGTTCTTC,CASSTGLASYNEQFF
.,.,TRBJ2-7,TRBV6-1,TGTGCCAGCAGGCCGGGACGGAGCTCCTACGAGCAGTACTTC,CASRPGRSSYEQYF
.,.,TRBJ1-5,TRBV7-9,TGTGCCAGCAGATCCCCTTGGGGCAATCAGCCCCAGCATTTT,CASRSPWGNQPQHF
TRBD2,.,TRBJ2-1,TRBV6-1,TGTGCCAGCACTGAAGGGAATAGCGGGAAACATGAGCAGTTCTTC,CASTEGNSGKHEQFF
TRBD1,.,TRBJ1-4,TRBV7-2,TGTGCCAGCAGCTTAGACAGGGGTAGTGAAAAACTGTTTTTT,CASSLDRGSEKLFF
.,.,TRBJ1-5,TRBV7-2,TGTGCCAGCAGCCCAAGATATAGCAATCAGCCCCAGCATTTT,CASSPRYSNQPQHF
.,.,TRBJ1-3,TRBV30,TGTGCCTGGAGTAGAACAGAGTTCCTCTCTGGAAACACCATATATTTT,CAWSRTEFLSGNTIYF
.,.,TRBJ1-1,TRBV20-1,TGCAGTGCTATTAAGAACACTGAAGCTTTCTTT,CSAIKNTEAFF
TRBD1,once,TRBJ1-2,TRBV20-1,TGCAGTGCTAGCGGACAGGGCGGCTACACCTTC,CSASGQGGYTF
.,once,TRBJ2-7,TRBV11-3,TGTGCCAGCAGCTTAGGCCAGGTTACTTTGGGCGAGCAGTACTTC,CASSLGQVTLGEQYF
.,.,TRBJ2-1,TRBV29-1,TGCAGCGCCGGGACAACGGTCAATGAGCAGTTCTTC,CSAGTTVNEQFF
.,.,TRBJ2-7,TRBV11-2,TGTGCCAGCAGCTTAGTCCAGGGCTACGAGCAGTACTTC,CASSLVQGYEQYF
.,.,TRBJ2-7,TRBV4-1,TGCGCCAGCAGCCACTTCAGTAGGGGACACAGCTCCTACGAGCAGTACTTC,CASSHFSRGHSSYEQYF
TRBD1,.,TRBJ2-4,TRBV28,TGTGCCAGCAGCCCACACGGACAGGGCGATTGGGCCAAAAACATTCAGTACTTC,CASSPHGQGDWAKNIQYF
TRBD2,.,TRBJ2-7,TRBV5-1,TGCGCCAGCAGCCTGACTAGCGGGAGGAAAGGCTCCCACGAGCAGTACTTC,CASSLTSGRKGSHEQYF
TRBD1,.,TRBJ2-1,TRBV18,TGTGCCAGCTCACCCGGGACAGGGGACTACAATGAGCAGTTCTTC,CASSPGTGDYNEQFF
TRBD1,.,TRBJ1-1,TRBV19,TGTGCCAGTAGTATCCTCGGGACAGGGATGAACACTGAAGCTTTCTTT,CASSILGTGMNTEAFF
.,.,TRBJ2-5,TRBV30,TGTGCCTGGAGTGTAGAGGCCGCATCCGGGACCCAGTACTTC,CAWSVEAASGTQYF
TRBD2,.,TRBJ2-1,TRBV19,TGTGCCAGTAGTCCTAATAGCGGGAGGGGGCACAATGAGCAGTTCTTC,CASSPNSGRGHNEQFF
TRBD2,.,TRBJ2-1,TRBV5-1,TGCGCCAGCAGCTTGGGGGGACTAGCGGGCCAGTACAATGAGCAGTTCTTC,CASSLGGLAGQYNEQFF
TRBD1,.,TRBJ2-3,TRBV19,TGTGCCAGCCGAAGCCGGGACAGGGGAACAGATACGCAGTATTTT,CASRSRDRGTDTQYF
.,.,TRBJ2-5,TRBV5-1,TGCGCCAGCACCCCCACCGGACAACATCGAGAGACCCAGTACTTC,CASTPTGQHRETQYF
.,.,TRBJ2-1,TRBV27,TGTGCCAGCAGTTTAGTCCCCTCTTGGTCGGGGAGCGATGAGCAGTTCTTC,CASSLVPSWSGSDEQFF
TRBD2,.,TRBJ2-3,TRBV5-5,TGTGCCAGCAGCCCTTTAGCGGGAGGCACAGATACGCAGTATTTT,CASSPLAGGTDTQYF